These 11 T cell receptor beta chains were sequenced from one sample in a study of blood T cell repertoires in COVID-19. The protocol was immunoSEQ multiplex PCR, while the TCRdb copy is restricted to in-frame clones and leaves out a portion. The repertoire holds 65,000 to 85,000 clones, around nine tenths seen once, with 6.9% in the top ten. The material sequenced was peripheral blood. The source is a human donor in a cohort sampled during active COVID-19.

This chain connects TRBV27 to TRBJ2-3; D is uncertain. CDR3 size: 13 residues. The germline V gene has CDR1 MNHEY and CDR2 SMNVEV (reference sequence). V dropped 8 bases and J dropped 1 base, with 10 bases sitting between them. CDR3 in DNA: TGTGCCAGCCGGTCACTTGGCACAGATACGCAGTATTTT. Protein product: CASRSLGTDTQYF.

The chain combines TRBV25-1 with TRBJ1-2, with D hard to call. Trimming took off 4 bases at V and 4 bases at J, with 7 bases between the two ends. The CDR3 is made up of 12 amino acids. CDR1 is MGHDK, CDR2 SYGVNS, per germline. CDR3 in amino acids: CASSGGVYGYTF. CDR3 nucleotides: TGTGCCAGCAGTGGGGGAGTCTATGGCTACACCTTC.

The genes are TRBV10-3 and TRBJ1-1; 7 bases are shared with TRBD1. Trimming cost V 7 bases and J 1 base; bases outside gene matches: 6. From germline, CDR1 is ENHRY and CDR2 SYGVKD. CDR3 length equals 14 residues. CDR3 sequence (DNA): TGTGCCATCACCCCGAGGGGGCGGAACACTGAAGCTTTCTTT. It codes for CAITPRGRNTEAFF.

This clone was detected only a few times. The chain has TRBV6-2 or TRBV6-3 and TRBJ1-2, with a possible D match to TRBD1 (6 bases). The CDR3 runs to 13 residues. Germline CDR1 reads MNHEY; CDR2 reads SVGEGT. The ends were cut back, 6 bases at V and 8 bases at J, with 16 bases in the middle. CDR3 nucleotides: TGTGCCAGCAGCTCCGGGACAAGGGGAGGCTACACCTTC. Its protein is CASSSGTRGGYTF.

The chain is built from TRBV30 and TRBJ2-3; D perhaps matches TRBD2 (6 bases). Between the trimmed V and J ends, which lost 6 bases and 1 base, there was a span of 8 bases. Looked up from germline, CDR1 is GTSNPN and CDR2 is SVGIG (reference sequence). This CDR3 region has 12 residues. The CDR3 DNA follows: TGTGCCTGTAGCGGACGCACAGATACGCAGTATTTT. Translation gives CACSGRTDTQYF.

The rearrangement joins TRBV28 to TRBJ1-2, with 10 bases fitting TRBD1. Losses at the gene ends were 6 bases for V and 4 bases for J; bases not matched to a gene: 5. Germline-derived CDR1 and CDR2 are MDHEN and SYDVKM. There are 14 residues in the CDR3. Here the CDR3 reads CASSLTGGAYGYTF. CDR3 nucleotides: TGTGCCAGCAGCTTGACAGGGGGCGCCTATGGCTACACCTTC.

The CDR3 nucleotides are TGTGCCAGCAGCCCGGGACTAGGGCCAAACAATGAGCAGTTCTTC. Protein product: CASSPGLGPNNEQFF. The rearrangement joins TRBV9 to TRBJ2-1; 8 nucleotides align to TRBD2. The germline V gene has CDR1 SGDLS and CDR2 YYNGEE. The CDR3 has 15 amino acids. The V and J ends lost 4 bases and 5 bases, in that order; junction bases with no gene match: 8.

The genes are TRBV28 and TRBJ1-3; 7 nucleotides agree with TRBD1. This CDR3 contains 16 residues. With V trimmed by 6 bases and J by 2 bases, 10 bases remained unmatched. Germline CDR1 and CDR2: MDHEN and SYDVKM. The CDR3 reads CASRRGQALTGNTIYF. The CDR3, as DNA: TGTGCCAGCAGGCGAGGACAGGCCCTAACTGGAAACACCATATATTTT.

This rearrangement joins TRBV5-1 to TRBJ1-6, with a possible D match to TRBD1 (6 bases). With 0 bases removed from V and 10 bases from J, the gap between germline ends came to 14 bases. Germline CDR1 is SGHRS and CDR2 is YFSETQ. CDR3 length: 15 residues. Written as DNA, the CDR3 is TGCGCCAGCAGCTTGGATGGGGGCGGGAGCTCACCCCTCCACTTT. Protein: CASSLDGGGSSPLHF.

This sequence joins TRBV5-1 and TRBJ2-7, with 11 nucleotides matching TRBD1. Losses at the gene ends were 0 bases for V and 6 bases for J; bases not matched to a gene: 5. Germline V gene sequence: CDR1 SGHRS, CDR2 YFSETQ. The CDR3 is 15 residues long. CDR3: CASSLVGTGGAEQYF. The CDR3, as DNA: TGCGCCAGCAGCTTGGTCGGGACAGGGGGTGCCGAGCAGTACTTC. The full variable domain, rest sourced from reference TRBV5-1 and TRBJ2-7, is KAGVTQTPRYLIKTRGQQVTLSCSPISGHRSVSWYQQTPGQGLQFLFEYFSETQRNKGNFPGRFSGRQFSNSRSEMNVSTLELGDSALYLCASSLVGTGGAEQYFGPGTRLTVT.

This clone was observed a single time. The CDR3 sequence is CASSLARSLSYEQYF. In nucleotides, the CDR3 is TGTGCCAGCAGCTTAGCTCGGTCCCTATCCTACGAGCAGTACTTC. This rearrangement joins TRBV7-2 to TRBJ2-7; no clear D. The V gene lost 0 bases and the J gene lost 1 base, with 10 bases spanning the gap. Germline values: CDR1 SGHTA, CDR2 FQGNSA. The CDR3 extends over 15 amino acids.